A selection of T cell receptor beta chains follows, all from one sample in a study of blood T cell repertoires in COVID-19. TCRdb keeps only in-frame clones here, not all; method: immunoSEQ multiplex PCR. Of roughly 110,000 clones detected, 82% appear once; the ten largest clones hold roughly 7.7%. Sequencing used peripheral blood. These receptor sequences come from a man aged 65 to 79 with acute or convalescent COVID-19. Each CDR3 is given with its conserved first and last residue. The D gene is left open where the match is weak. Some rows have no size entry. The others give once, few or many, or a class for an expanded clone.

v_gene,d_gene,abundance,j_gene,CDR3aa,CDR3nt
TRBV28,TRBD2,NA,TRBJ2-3,CASSPGGSSTDTQYF,TGTGCCAGCAGCCCCGGCGGGAGTAGCACAGATACGCAGTATTTT
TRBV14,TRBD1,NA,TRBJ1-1,CASSQLRGHRTEAFF,TGTGCCAGCAGCCAGCTAAGGGGGCATCGGACTGAAGCTTTCTTT
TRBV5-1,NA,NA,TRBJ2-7,CASSWRVGTEPYEQYF,TGCGCCAGCAGCTGGAGGGTGGGGACAGAGCCCTACGAGCAGTACTTC
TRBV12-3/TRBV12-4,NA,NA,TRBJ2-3,CASSLEDTQYF,TGTGCCAGCAGTCTGGAGGATACGCAGTATTTT
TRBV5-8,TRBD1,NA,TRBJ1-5,CASSWHRTGVGNQPQHF,TGTGCCAGCAGCTGGCACAGAACAGGGGTCGGCAATCAGCCCCAGCATTTT
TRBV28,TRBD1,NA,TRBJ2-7,CASSPQRTGSSYEQYF,TGTGCCAGCAGTCCCCAGAGGACAGGGAGCTCCTACGAGCAGTACTTC
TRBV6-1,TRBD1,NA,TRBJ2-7,CASSEWAGTGDEQYF,TGTGCCAGCAGTGAATGGGCCGGGACAGGGGACGAGCAGTACTTC
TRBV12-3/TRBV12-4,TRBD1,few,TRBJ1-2,CASSSRQGRGYTF,TGTGCCAGCAGCTCCAGACAGGGACGTGGCTACACCTTC
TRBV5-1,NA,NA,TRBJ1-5,CASSLDGDSNQPQHF,TGCGCCAGCAGCTTGGATGGAGATAGCAATCAGCCCCAGCATTTT
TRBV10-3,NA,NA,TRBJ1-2,CAISGDGGLYGYTF,TGTGCCATCAGTGGAGACGGGGGGCTCTATGGCTACACCTTC
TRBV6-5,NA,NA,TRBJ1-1,CASSYSSSGDSEAFF,TGTGCCAGCAGTTACAGTTCATCGGGGGATTCTGAAGCTTTCTTT
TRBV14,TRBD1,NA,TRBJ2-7,CASSQGPGGYEQYF,TGTGCCAGCAGCCAAGGACCAGGGGGCTACGAGCAGTACTTC
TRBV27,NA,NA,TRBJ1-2,CASSPGGLYGYTF,TGTGCCAGCAGTCCGGGGGGGCTCTATGGCTACACCTTC
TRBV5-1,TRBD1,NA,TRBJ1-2,CASSVSGTGYGYTF,TGCGCCAGCTCGGTATCCGGGACAGGGTATGGCTACACCTTC
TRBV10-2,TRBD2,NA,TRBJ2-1,CASLLAGGNEQFF,TGCGCCAGCCTACTAGCGGGGGGGAATGAGCAGTTCTTC
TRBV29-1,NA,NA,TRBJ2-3,CSVEAGSLTDTQYF,TGCAGCGTTGAGGCAGGGTCTTTAACAGATACGCAGTATTTT
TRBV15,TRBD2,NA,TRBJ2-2,CATSRDVLSGSGELFF,TGTGCCACCAGCAGAGATGTCCTTAGCGGGTCCGGGGAGCTGTTTTTT
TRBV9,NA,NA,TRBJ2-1,CASSVDAELREQFF,TGTGCCAGCAGCGTAGATGCGGAACTGCGTGAGCAGTTCTTC
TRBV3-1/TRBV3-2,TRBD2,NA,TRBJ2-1,CASSASGGGYNEQFF,TGTGCCAGCAGCGCAAGCGGGGGGGGTTACAATGAGCAGTTCTTC
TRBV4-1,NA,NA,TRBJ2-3,CASSWGTNTDTQYF,TGCGCCAGTAGCTGGGGGACAAACACAGATACGCAGTATTTT
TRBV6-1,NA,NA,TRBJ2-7,CASSDGWGVEQYF,TGTGCCAGCAGTGATGGATGGGGAGTCGAGCAGTACTTC
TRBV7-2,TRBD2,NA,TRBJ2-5,CASSFGGSRETQYF,TGTGCCAGCAGCTTCGGGGGGAGTCGAGAGACCCAGTACTTC
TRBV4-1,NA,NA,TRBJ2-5,CASSQVNLVGVETQYF,TGCGCCAGCAGCCAAGTAAATTTAGTGGGAGTAGAGACCCAGTACTTC
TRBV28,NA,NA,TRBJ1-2,CASSLGRDYGYTF,TGTGCCAGCAGTTTAGGCCGGGATTATGGCTACACCTTC
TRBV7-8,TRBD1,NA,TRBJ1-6,CASSFETGSSPLHF,TGTGCCAGCAGCTTCGAGACAGGGAGTTCACCCCTCCACTTT
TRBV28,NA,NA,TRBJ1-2,CASSPYGQGTYGYTF,TGTGCCAGCAGCCCCTACGGGCAGGGTACCTATGGCTACACCTTC
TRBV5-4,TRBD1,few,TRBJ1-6,CASSSFSGTGGSPLHF,TGTGCCAGCAGCTCGTTTTCCGGGACAGGGGGATCACCCCTCCACTTT
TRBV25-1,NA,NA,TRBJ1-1,CASSDIRGWTEAFF,TGTGCCAGCAGTGATATAAGGGGTTGGACTGAAGCTTTCTTT
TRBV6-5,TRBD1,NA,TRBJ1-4,CASKTGTSNEKLFF,TGTGCCAGCAAGACAGGGACCTCAAATGAAAAACTGTTTTTT
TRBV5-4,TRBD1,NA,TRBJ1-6,CASSGGQGLGSPLHF,TGTGCCAGCAGCGGGGGACAGGGTCTAGGTTCACCCCTCCACTTT
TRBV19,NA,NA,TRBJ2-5,CASSRGYREETQYF,TGTGCCAGTAGTAGGGGGTACAGGGAAGAGACCCAGTACTTC
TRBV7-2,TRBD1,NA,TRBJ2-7,CASRSTGTGAYEQYF,TGTGCCAGCAGGAGTACCGGGACAGGGGCCTACGAGCAGTACTTC
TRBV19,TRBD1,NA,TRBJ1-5,CASSTGQVNQPQHF,TGTGCCAGTAGTACGGGACAGGTAAATCAGCCCCAGCATTTT
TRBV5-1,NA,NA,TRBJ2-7,CASSLEQAYEQYF,TGCGCCAGCAGCCTGGAGCAGGCCTACGAGCAGTACTTC
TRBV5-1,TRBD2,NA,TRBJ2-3,CASSFDTSGGRTDTQYF,TGCGCCAGCAGCTTCGACACTAGCGGGGGGCGCACAGATACGCAGTATTTT
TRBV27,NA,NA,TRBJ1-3,CASSFTGPGNTIYF,TGTGCCAGCAGTTTTACAGGGCCTGGAAACACCATATATTTT
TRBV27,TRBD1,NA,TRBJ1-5,CASRAGQGSGWNQPQHF,TGTGCCAGCAGGGCGGGACAGGGCAGTGGGTGGAATCAGCCCCAGCATTTT
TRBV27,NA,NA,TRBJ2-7,CASSLLRADSYEQYF,TGTGCCAGCAGTTTATTGCGGGCAGACTCCTACGAGCAGTACTTC
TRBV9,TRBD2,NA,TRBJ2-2,CASSPQTSAGELFF,TGTGCCAGCAGCCCCCAAACTAGCGCCGGGGAGCTGTTTTTT
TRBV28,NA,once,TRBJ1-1,CASRYRNTEAFF,TGTGCCAGCAGGTACAGGAACACTGAAGCTTTCTTT
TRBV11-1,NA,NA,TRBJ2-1,CASSPSGEQFF,TGTGCCAGCAGCCCTTCGGGTGAGCAGTTCTTC
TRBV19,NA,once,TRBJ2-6,CASRRGFSGANVLTF,TGTGCCTCCCGACGGGGGTTCTCTGGGGCCAACGTCCTGACTTTC
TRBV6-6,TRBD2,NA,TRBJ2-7,CASAHKPGLAVYEQYF,TGTGCCAGCGCACACAAACCGGGACTAGCGGTTTACGAGCAGTACTTC
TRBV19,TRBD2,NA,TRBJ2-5,CASSIARRPSGSIPQQETQYF,TGTGCCAGTAGTATAGCCCGCCGGCCTAGCGGGAGTATCCCCCAACAAGAGACCCAGTACTTC
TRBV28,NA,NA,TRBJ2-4,CASSFFRNRLAKNIQYF,TGTGCCAGCAGTTTTTTCAGAAACCGCTTAGCCAAAAACATTCAGTACTTC
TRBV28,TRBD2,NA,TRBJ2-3,CASSLAGADDTQYF,TGTGCCAGCTCGCTAGCGGGGGCCGATGATACGCAGTATTTT
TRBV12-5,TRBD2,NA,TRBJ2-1,CASGRGLDEQFF,TGTGCTAGTGGCCGAGGACTAGATGAGCAGTTCTTC
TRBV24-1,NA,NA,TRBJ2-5,CATSDFVRGGGQETQYF,TGTGCCACCAGTGATTTTGTCCGGGGAGGTGGGCAAGAGACCCAGTACTTC
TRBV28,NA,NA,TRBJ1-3,CASIKGGGISGNTIYF,TGTGCCAGCATAAAAGGGGGGGGAATCTCTGGAAACACCATATATTTT
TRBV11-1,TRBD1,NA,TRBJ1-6,CASSLGQGHSPLHF,TGTGCCAGCAGCTTAGGACAGGGACATTCACCCCTCCACTTT
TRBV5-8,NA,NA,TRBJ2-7,CASFRGAGEQYF,TGTGCCAGCTTCCGGGGGGCGGGAGAGCAGTACTTC
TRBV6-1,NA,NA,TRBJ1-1,CASSEAGSKDKAFF,TGTGCCAGCAGTGAAGCCGGGTCGAAGGACAAAGCTTTCTTT